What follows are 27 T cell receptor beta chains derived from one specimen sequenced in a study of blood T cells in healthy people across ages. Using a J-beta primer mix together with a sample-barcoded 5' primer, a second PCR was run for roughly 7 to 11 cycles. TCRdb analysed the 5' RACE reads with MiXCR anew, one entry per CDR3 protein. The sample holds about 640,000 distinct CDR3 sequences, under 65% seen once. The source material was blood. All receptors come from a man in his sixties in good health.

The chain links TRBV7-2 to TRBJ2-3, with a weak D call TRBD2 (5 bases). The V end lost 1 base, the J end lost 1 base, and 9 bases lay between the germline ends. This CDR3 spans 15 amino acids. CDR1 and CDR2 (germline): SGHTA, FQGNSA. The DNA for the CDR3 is TGTGCCAGCAGCTTAGGGGCGCGGGGCACAGATACGCAGTATTTT. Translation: CASSLGARGTDTQYF.

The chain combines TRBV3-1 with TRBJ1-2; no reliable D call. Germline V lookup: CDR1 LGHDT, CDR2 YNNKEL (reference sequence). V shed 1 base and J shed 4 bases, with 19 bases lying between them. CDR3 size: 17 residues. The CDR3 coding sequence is TGTGCCAGCAGCCAAGCGGCAGGCCACAGCAGTGTCTATGGCTACACCTTC. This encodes CASSQAAGHSSVYGYTF.

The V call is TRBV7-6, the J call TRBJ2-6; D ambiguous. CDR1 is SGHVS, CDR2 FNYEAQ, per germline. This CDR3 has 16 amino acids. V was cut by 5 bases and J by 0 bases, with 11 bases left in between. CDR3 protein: CASSLLTGSGANVLTF. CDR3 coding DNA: TGTGCCAGCAGCCTATTGACGGGCTCTGGGGCCAACGTCCTGACTTTC.

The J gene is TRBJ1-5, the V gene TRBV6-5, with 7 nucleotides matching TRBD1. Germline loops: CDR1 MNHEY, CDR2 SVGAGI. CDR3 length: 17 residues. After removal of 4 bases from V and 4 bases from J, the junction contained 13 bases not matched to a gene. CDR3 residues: CASSSPGQATGNQPQHF. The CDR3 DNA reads TGTGCCAGCAGTTCACCCGGACAGGCTACTGGGAATCAGCCCCAGCATTTT.

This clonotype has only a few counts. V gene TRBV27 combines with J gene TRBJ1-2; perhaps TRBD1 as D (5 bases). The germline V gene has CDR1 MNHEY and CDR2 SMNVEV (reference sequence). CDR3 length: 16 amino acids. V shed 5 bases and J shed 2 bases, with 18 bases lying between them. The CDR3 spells CASSPQTVPLNYGYTF. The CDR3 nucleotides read TGTGCCAGCAGTCCCCAGACAGTCCCCTTAAACTATGGCTACACCTTC.

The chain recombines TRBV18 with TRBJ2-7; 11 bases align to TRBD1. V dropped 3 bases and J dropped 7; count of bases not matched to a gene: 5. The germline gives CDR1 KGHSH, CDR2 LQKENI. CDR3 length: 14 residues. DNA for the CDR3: TGTGCCAGCTCACCCGGGACAGGGGGAAATGAGCAGTACTTC. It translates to CASSPGTGGNEQYF.

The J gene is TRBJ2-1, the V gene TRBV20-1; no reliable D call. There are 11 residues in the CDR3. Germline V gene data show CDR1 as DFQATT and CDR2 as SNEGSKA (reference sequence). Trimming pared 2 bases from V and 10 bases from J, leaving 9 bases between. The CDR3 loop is CSARLPGEQFF. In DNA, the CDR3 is TGCAGTGCTAGATTGCCCGGGGAGCAGTTCTTC.

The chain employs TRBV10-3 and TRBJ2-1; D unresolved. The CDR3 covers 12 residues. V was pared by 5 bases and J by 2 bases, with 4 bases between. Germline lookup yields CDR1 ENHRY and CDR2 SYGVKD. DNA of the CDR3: TGTGCCATCAGTCCAGCCTACAATGAGCAGTTCTTC. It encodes CAISPAYNEQFF.

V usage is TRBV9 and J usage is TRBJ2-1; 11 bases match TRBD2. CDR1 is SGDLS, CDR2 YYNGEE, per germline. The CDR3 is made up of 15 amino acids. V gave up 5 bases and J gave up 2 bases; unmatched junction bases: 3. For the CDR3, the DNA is TGTGCCAGCAGAGATAGCGGGGGGGCCTACAATGAGCAGTTCTTC. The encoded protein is CASRDSGGAYNEQFF.

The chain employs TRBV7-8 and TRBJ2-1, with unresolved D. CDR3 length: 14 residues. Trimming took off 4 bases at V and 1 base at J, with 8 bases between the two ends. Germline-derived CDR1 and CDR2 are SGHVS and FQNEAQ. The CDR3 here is CASSSGQSYNEQFF. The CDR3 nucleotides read TGTGCCAGCAGCTCAGGTCAGTCCTACAATGAGCAGTTCTTC.

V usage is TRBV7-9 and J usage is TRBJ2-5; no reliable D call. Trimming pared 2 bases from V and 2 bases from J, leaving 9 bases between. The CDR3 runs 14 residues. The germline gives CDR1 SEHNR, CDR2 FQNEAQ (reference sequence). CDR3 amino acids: CASSLFQAQETQYF. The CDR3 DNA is TGTGCCAGCAGCTTATTTCAGGCGCAAGAGACCCAGTACTTC.

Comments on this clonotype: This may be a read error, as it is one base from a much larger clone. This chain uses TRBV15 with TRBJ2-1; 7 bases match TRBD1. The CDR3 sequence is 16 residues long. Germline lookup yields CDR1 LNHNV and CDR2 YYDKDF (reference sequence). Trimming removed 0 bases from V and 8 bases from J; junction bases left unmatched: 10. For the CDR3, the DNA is TGTGCCACCAGCAGAGAGCGACGACAGGGCGTCGATGAGCAGTTCTTC. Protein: CATSRERRQGVDEQFF. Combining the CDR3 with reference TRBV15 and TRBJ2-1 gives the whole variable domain DAMVIQNPRYQVTQFGKPVTLSCSQTLNHNVMYWYQQKSSQAPKLLFHYYDKDFNNEADTPDNFQSRRPNTSFCFLDIRSPGLGDTAMYLCATSRERRQGVDEQFFGPGTRLTVL.

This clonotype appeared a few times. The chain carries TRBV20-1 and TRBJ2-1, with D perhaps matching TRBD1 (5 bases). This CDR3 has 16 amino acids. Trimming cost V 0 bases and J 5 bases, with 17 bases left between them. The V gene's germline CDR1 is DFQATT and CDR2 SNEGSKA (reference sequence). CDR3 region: CSARDPWGSEHNEQFF. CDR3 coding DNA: TGCAGTGCTAGAGATCCTTGGGGCAGTGAACACAATGAGCAGTTCTTC.

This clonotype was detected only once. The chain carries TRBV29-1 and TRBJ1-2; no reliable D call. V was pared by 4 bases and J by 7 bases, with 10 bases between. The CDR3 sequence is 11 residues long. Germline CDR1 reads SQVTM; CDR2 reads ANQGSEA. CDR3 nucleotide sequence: TGCAGCGTTGGGGCAGGTCTTGGCTACACCTTC. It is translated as CSVGAGLGYTF.

DNA for the CDR3: TGTGCCAGCAGTTTAATTCTGGGGGCCAGGTGGGGCTACACCTTC. It translates to CASSLILGARWGYTF. The J gene is TRBJ1-2, the V gene TRBV27, with a weak D call TRBD1 (6 bases). CDR1 is MNHEY, CDR2 SMNVEV, per germline (reference sequence). Between the trimmed V and J ends, which lost 2 bases and 8 bases, there was a span of 18 bases. This CDR3 contains 15 residues.

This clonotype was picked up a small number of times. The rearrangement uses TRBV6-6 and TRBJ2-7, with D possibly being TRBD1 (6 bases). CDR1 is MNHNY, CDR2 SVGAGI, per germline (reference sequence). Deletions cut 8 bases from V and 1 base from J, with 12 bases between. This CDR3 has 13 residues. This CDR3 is CASLRQESYEQYF. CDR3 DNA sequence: TGTGCCAGCCTACGACAGGAGTCCTACGAGCAGTACTTC.

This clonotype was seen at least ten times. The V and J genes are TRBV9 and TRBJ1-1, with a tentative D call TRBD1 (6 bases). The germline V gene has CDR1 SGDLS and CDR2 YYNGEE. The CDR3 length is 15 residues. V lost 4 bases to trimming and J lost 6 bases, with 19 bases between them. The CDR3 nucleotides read TGTGCCAGCAGCCCAGCCGGGACAACAGATCCTGAAGCTTTCTTT. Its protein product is CASSPAGTTDPEAFF.

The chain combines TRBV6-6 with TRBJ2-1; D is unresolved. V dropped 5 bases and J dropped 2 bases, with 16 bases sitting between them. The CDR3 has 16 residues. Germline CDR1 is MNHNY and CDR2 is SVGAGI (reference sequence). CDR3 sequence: CASSEFLDPPYNEQFF. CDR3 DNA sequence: TGTGCCAGCAGTGAGTTTCTAGACCCACCCTACAATGAGCAGTTCTTC.

In nucleotides, the CDR3 is TGTGCCACCAGTGATTCTAGCGGGGGCACATACAATGAGCAGTTCTTC. Translating gives CATSDSSGGTYNEQFF. The rearrangement joins TRBV24-1 to TRBJ2-1; 10 nucleotides align to TRBD2. Per germline, CDR1 KGHDR and CDR2 SFDVKD. The junction had 4 bases not matched to a gene; V was cut back by 2 bases and J by 4 bases. The CDR3 is made up of 16 amino acids.

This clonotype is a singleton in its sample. CDR3 amino acids: CASSLALQWGEKLFF. In nucleotides, the CDR3 is TGTGCCAGCAGCTTAGCGCTTCAATGGGGGGAAAAACTGTTTTTT. The rearrangement uses TRBV7-2 and TRBJ1-4, with a weak D call TRBD1 (5 bases). The V and J ends lost 0 bases and 8 bases respectively, with 13 bases between them. This CDR3 has 15 amino acids. Germline CDR1 SGHTA, CDR2 FQGNSA.

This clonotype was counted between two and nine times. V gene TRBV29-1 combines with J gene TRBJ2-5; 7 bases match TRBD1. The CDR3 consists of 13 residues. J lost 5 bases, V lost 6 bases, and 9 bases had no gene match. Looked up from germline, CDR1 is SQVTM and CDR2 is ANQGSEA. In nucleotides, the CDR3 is TGCAGCGTCCGACAGGGATTAGGGGAGACCCAGTACTTC. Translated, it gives CSVRQGLGETQYF.

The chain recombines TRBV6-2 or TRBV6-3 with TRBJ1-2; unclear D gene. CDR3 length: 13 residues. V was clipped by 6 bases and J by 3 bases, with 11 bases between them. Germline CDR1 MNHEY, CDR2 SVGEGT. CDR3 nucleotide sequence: TGTGCCAGCAGGGGCCCACAGTACTATGGCTACACCTTC. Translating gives CASRGPQYYGYTF.

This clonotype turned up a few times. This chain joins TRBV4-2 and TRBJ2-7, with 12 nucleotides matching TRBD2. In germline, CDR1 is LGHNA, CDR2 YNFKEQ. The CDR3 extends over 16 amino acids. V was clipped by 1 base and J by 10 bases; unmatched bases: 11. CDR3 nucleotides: TGTGCCAGCAGCCAAGGACTAGCGGGGGCCAGTGGGAGCCAGTACTTC. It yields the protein CASSQGLAGASGSQYF.

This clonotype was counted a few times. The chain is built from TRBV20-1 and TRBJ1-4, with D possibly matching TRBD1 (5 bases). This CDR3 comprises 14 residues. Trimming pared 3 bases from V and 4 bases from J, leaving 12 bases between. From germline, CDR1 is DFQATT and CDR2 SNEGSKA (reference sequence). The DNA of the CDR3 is TGCAGTGCTAGCTCGGGGGGGAGTAATGAAAAACTGTTTTTT. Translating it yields CSASSGGSNEKLFF.

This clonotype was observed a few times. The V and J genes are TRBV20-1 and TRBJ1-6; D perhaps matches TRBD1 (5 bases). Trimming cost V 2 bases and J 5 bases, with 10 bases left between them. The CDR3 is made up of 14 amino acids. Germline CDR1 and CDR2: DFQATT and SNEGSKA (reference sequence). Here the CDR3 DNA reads TGCAGTGCTAGAATTCCCAGGGATAATTCACCCCTCCACTTT. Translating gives CSARIPRDNSPLHF.

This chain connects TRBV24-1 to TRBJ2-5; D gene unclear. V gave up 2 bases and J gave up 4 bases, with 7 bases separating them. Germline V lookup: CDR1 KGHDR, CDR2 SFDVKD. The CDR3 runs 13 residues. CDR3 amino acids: CATSDSNTETQYF. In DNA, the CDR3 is TGTGCCACCAGTGATTCGAACACAGAGACCCAGTACTTC.

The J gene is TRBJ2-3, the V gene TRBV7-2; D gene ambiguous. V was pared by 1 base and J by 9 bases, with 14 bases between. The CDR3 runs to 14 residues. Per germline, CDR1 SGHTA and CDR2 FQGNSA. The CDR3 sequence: CASSLGPSRRTQYF. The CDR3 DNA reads TGTGCCAGCAGCTTAGGGCCCTCCCGGCGGACGCAGTATTTT.